This T cell receptor (beta chain) was identified during a study of shared clonotypes between healthy human individuals. Study results and caveats: What rarefaction showed was incomplete sorted-subset sequencing despite large depth.

Measured with immunoSEQ multiplex PCR; TCRdb has only the in-frame clones, and not every one. This table holds some 2,100,000 clones, about 93% found once. The CDR3 spans 16 residues. The germline CDR1 and CDR2 sequences are SGHDT and YYEEEE. Trimming stripped 0 bases from V and 3 bases from J, with 16 bases between. Naive CD8 cells comprised CD45RO-negative, CCR7-positively selected cells, excluding terminally differentiated effector memory CD45RA+ cells. Comment on this clone: No antigen is known for it.

V is TRBV5-6 and J is TRBJ2-7; D call uncertain. The sequenced sample was naive CD8+ T cells from PBMCs. This clonotype originated in a man between 18 and 29 years old in good health. Some clones in this sample may be carry-over from other donors' samples. This CDR3 reads CASSLGGLNTIYEQYF. CDR3 coding DNA: TGTGCCAGCAGCTTGGGCGGATTGAATACTATCTACGAGCAGTACTTC.